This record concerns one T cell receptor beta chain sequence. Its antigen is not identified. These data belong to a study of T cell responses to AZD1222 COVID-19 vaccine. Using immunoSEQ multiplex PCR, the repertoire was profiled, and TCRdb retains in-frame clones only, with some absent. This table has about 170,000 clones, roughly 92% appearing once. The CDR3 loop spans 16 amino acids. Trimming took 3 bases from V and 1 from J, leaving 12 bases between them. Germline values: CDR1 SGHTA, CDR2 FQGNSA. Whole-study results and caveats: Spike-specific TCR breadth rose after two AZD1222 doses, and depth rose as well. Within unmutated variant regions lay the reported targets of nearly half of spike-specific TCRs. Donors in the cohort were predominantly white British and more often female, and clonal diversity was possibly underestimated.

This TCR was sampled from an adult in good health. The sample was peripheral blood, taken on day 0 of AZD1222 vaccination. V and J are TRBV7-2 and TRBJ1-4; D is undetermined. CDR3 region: CASSFFGRRTNEKLFF. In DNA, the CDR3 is TGTGCCAGCAGCTTCTTCGGACGGAGAACTAATGAAAAACTGTTTTTT.